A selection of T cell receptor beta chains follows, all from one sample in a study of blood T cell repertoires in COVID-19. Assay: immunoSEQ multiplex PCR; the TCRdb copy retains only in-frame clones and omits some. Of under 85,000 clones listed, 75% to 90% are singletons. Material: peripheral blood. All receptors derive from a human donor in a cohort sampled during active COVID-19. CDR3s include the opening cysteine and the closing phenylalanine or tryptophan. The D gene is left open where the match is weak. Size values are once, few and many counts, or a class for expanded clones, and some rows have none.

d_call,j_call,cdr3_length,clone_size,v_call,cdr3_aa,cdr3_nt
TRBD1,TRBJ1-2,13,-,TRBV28,CASSSGQDYGYTF,TGTGCCAGCAGTTCGGGACAGGACTATGGCTACACCTTC
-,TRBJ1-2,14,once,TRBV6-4,CASSAYLGSYGYTF,TGTGCCAGCAGTGCCTATCTGGGGAGCTATGGCTACACCTTC
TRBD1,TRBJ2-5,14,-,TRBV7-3,CASSSTGTRETQYF,TGTGCCAGCAGCTCGACAGGGACACGAGAGACCCAGTACTTC
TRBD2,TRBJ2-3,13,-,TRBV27,CASSGTSEDTQYF,TGTGCCAGCAGTGGGACTAGCGAGGATACGCAGTATTTT
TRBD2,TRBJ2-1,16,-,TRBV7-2,CASSLAEGGGADEQFF,TGTGCCAGCAGCTTAGCGGAAGGCGGGGGGGCCGATGAGCAGTTCTTC
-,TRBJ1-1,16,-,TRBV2,CASSVEQGKMNTEAFF,TGTGCCAGCAGTGTGGAACAGGGCAAGATGAACACTGAAGCTTTCTTT
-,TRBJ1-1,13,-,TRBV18,CASSQGSQGEAFF,TGTGCCAGCTCACAGGGGTCGCAGGGTGAAGCTTTCTTT
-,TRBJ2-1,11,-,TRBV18,CASSQTDEQFF,TGTGCCAGCTCCCAGACAGATGAGCAGTTCTTC
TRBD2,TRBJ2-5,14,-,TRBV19,CATPPGGGAETQYF,TGTGCCACCCCACCGGGCGGGGGGGCGGAGACCCAGTACTTC
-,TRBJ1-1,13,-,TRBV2,CASSEDLGGAAFF,TGTGCCAGCAGTGAGGACCTCGGGGGGGCCGCTTTCTTT
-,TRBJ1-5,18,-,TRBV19,CASSFSPTGVVSDQPQHF,TGTGCCAGTAGTTTTAGTCCTACAGGCGTCGTTTCCGATCAGCCCCAGCATTTT
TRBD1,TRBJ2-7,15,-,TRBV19,CASSKSRDSAYEQYF,TGTGCCAGTAGTAAAAGCCGGGACAGCGCCTACGAGCAGTACTTC
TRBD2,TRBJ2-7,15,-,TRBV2,CASRRLAGGFYEQYF,TGTGCCAGCAGGAGACTAGCGGGGGGATTCTACGAGCAGTACTTC
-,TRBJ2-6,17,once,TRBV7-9,CASSTDHTGHGANVLTF,TGTGCCAGCAGCACAGACCATACAGGCCATGGGGCCAACGTCCTGACTTTC
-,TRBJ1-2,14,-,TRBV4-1,CASSSPKQGPGYTF,TGCGCCAGCAGTTCCCCTAAACAGGGTCCTGGCTACACCTTC
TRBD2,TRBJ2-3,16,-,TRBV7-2,CASMWILAGGTDTQYF,TGTGCCAGCATGTGGATACTAGCGGGGGGAACAGATACGCAGTATTTT
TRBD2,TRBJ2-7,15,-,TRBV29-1,CSVVGTSGNSYEQYF,TGCAGCGTTGTAGGGACTAGCGGGAACTCCTACGAGCAGTACTTC
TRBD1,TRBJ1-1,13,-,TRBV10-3,CAIRTDRDTEAFF,TGTGCCATCAGGACGGACAGGGACACTGAAGCTTTCTTT
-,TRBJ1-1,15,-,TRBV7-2,CASSLQGTMNTEAFF,TGTGCCAGCAGCTTACAGGGTACTATGAACACTGAAGCTTTCTTT
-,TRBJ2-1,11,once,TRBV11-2,CASSGGPEQFF,TGTGCCAGCAGCGGGGGCCCTGAGCAGTTCTTC
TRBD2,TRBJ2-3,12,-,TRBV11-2,CASSPGGGTQYF,TGTGCCAGCAGCCCGGGGGGGGGTACGCAGTATTTT
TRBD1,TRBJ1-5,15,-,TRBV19,CASSTTGGSNQPQHF,TGTGCCAGTAGTACCACAGGGGGTAGCAATCAGCCCCAGCATTTT
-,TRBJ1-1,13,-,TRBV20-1,CSASGGLWTEAFF,TGCAGTGCTAGTGGGGGACTTTGGACTGAAGCTTTCTTT
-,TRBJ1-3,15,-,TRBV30,CAWSDFGLSGNTIYF,TGTGCCTGGAGTGATTTTGGGCTGTCTGGAAACACCATATATTTT
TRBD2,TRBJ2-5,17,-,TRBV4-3,CASSQGGGGGAPETQYF,TGCGCCAGCAGCCAAGGTGGGGGCGGGGGGGCCCCAGAGACCCAGTACTTC
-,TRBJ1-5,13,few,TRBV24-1,CATSGGLNQPQHF,TGTGCCACCAGTGGTGGACTCAATCAGCCCCAGCATTTT
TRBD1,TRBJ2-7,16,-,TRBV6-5,CASSYWTGGSNYEQYF,TGTGCCAGCAGTTACTGGACAGGGGGCTCCAACTACGAGCAGTACTTC
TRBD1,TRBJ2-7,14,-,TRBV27,CASSHGTERYEQYF,TGTGCCAGCAGCCACGGGACAGAGAGGTACGAGCAGTACTTC
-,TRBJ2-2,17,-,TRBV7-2,CASSPLAAGARTGELFF,TGTGCCAGCAGCCCCCTTGCGGCGGGCGCGAGGACCGGGGAGCTGTTTTTT
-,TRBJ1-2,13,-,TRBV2,CASRGQGTYGYTF,TGTGCCAGCAGGGGGCAGGGGACCTATGGCTACACCTTC
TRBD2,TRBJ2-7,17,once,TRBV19,CASSPAQGSGGNYEQYF,TGTGCCAGTAGTCCCGCGCAGGGGAGCGGGGGAAACTACGAGCAGTACTTC
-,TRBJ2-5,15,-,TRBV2,CASSDSDTRWETQYF,TGTGCCAGCAGTGACTCGGACACCCGATGGGAGACCCAGTACTTC
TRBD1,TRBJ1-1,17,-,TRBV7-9,CASSLGLTGEKDTEAFF,TGTGCCAGCAGCTTAGGACTAACAGGGGAGAAGGACACTGAAGCTTTCTTT
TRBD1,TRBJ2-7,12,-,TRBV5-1,CASGQGAYEQYF,TGCGCCAGCGGACAGGGGGCTTACGAGCAGTACTTC
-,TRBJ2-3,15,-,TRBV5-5,CASSSAGIGTDTQYF,TGTGCCAGCAGCTCCGCAGGGATAGGTACAGATACGCAGTATTTT
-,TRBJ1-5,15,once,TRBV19,CASSIEQGRYQPQHF,TGTGCCAGTAGTATCGAACAGGGTAGATATCAGCCCCAGCATTTT
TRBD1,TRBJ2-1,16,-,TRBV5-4,CASSLAPGQGANEQFF,TGTGCCAGCAGCTTGGCCCCGGGACAGGGGGCAAATGAGCAGTTCTTC
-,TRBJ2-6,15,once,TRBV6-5,CASSYRGSGANVLTF,TGTGCCAGCAGTTACAGGGGGTCTGGGGCCAACGTCCTGACTTTC
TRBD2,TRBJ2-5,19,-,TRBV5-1,CASSVAGLAGVPKQETQYF,TGCGCCAGCAGCGTCGCGGGACTAGCGGGGGTTCCAAAGCAAGAGACCCAGTACTTC